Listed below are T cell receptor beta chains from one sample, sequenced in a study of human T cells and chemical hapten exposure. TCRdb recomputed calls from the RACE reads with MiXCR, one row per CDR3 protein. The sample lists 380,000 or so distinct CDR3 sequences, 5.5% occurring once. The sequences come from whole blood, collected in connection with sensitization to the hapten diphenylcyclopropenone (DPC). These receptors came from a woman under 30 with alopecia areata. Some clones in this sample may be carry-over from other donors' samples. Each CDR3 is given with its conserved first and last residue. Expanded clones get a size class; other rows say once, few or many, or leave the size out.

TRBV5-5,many,CASSLPGATYEQYF
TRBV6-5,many,CASSHSRRGHTEAFF
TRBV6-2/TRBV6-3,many,CASRLGQGAFF
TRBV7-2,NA,CASSLDQRGEETQYF
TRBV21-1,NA,CASSKVCRVNYGYTF
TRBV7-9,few,CASSFGDSQPQHF
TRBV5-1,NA,CASGTSGDTDTQYF
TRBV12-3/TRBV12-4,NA,CASSSGLSEGQYF
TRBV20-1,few,CSARTDPRSSYNSPLHF
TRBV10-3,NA,CAMASPQGSSDTQYF
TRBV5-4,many,CASSLVNGLSYEQYF
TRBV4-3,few,CASSLKREKLFF
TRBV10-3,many,CAISETRTGGNEKLFF
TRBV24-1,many,CATSDPGTSGDNEQFF
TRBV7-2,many,CASSSQGAQDTQYF
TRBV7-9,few,CASSLDRDIGQPQHF
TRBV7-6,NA,CASSLAKGGGADTQYF